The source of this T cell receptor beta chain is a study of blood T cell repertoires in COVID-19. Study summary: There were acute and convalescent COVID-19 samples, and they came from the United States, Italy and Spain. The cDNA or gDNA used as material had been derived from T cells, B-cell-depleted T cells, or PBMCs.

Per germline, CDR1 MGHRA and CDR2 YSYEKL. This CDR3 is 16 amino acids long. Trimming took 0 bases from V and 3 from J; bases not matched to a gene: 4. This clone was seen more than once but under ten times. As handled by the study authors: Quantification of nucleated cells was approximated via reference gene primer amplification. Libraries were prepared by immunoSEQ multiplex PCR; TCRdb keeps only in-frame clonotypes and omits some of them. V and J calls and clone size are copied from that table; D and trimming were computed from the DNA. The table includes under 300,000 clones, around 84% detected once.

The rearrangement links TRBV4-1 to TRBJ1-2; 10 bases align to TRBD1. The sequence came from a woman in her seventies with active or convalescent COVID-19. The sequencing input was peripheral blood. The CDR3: CASSQEEGTGDYGYTF. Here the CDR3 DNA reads TGCGCCAGCAGCCAAGAGGAAGGGACAGGGGACTATGGCTACACCTTC.